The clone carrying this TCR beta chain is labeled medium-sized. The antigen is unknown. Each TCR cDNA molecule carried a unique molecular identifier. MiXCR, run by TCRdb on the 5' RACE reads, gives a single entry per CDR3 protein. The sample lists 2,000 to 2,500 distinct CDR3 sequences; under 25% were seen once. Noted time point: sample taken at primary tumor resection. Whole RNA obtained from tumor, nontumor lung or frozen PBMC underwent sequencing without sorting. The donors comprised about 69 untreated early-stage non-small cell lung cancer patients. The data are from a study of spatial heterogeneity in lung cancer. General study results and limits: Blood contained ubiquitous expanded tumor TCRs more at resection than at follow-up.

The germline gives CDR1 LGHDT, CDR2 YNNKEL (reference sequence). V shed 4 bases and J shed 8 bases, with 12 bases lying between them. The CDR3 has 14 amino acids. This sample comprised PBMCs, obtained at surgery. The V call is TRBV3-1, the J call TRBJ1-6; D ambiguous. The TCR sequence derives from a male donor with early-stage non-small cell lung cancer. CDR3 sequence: CASSPSAGDSPLHF. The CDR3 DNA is TGTGCCAGCAGCCCCTCGGCGGGCGATTCACCCCTCCACTTT.